A selection of T cell receptor beta chains follows, all from one sample in a study of cytomegalovirus exposure and HLA in healthy donors. The data were produced by immunoSEQ multiplex PCR, yet TCRdb's version contains in-frame clones alone and is incomplete. The sample lists approximately 140,000 clones, just under 85% occurring once. Input material: PBMCs. These TCRs come from a woman aged 30 to 39 in good health and CMV-seronegative. Both conserved end residues are part of each CDR3. A D gene is named only where the DNA matches it firmly. Clone size is shown for a subset of rows, as once, few, many or a class of expanded clone.

V	size	D	J	DNA	CDR3
TRBV7-2	NA	TRBD1	TRBJ1-2	TGTGCCAGCAGCCCTGGACAGGGGATTCACTATGGCTACACCTTC	CASSPGQGIHYGYTF
TRBV29-1	once	NA	TRBJ1-1	TGCAGCGTTGAAGATGGGCCCGGAAATGAAGCTTTCTTT	CSVEDGPGNEAFF
TRBV11-2	NA	NA	TRBJ1-6	TGTGCCAGCAGCGACTCTTGGGGCACATATTCACCCCTCCACTTT	CASSDSWGTYSPLHF
TRBV4-1	NA	NA	TRBJ1-2	TGCGCCAGCAGCCTGACACCATCGGGGGGCTACACCTTC	CASSLTPSGGYTF
TRBV4-1	NA	NA	TRBJ1-2	TGCGCCAGCAGCCCAAACAGGGCTCTAGGATACACCTTC	CASSPNRALGYTF
TRBV5-1	NA	NA	TRBJ1-2	TGCGCCAGCAGCTTGGAAGGGGGTCGAGGCTATGGCTACACCTTC	CASSLEGGRGYGYTF
TRBV7-9	NA	TRBD1	TRBJ1-1	TGTGCCAGCTGGAGGACAGGTTTGAACACTGAAGCTTTCTTT	CASWRTGLNTEAFF
TRBV27	NA	NA	TRBJ1-1	TGTGCCAGCAGCCCCATAGCAGGGTACGCTGAAGCTTTCTTT	CASSPIAGYAEAFF
TRBV19	NA	NA	TRBJ1-1	TGTGCCAGTAGTATAAATGGGGCGGAGAACACTGAAGCTTTCTTT	CASSINGAENTEAFF
TRBV5-1	NA	TRBD1	TRBJ2-5	TGCGCCAGCAGCGTACAACAGGGGTTCGCCAAAGAGACCCAGTACTTC	CASSVQQGFAKETQYF
TRBV5-6	NA	TRBD1	TRBJ2-1	TGTGCCAGCAGCTACAGGGGGTTATCCTACAATGAGCAGTTCTTC	CASSYRGLSYNEQFF
TRBV2	NA	NA	TRBJ1-4	TGTGCCAGCAGGGGAGCAACTAATGAAAAACTGTTTTTT	CASRGATNEKLFF
TRBV27	NA	NA	TRBJ1-1	TGTGCCAGCACCCCGACACACAGAGCCACTGAAGCTTTCTTT	CASTPTHRATEAFF
TRBV10-2	NA	TRBD2	TRBJ2-3	TGCGCCACGCAGGGACTAGCGGTAACAGATACGCAGTATTTT	CATQGLAVTDTQYF
TRBV2	NA	NA	TRBJ1-5	TGTGCCAGCAGTCTAGGGGCCGCAAATCAGCCCCAGCATTTT	CASSLGAANQPQHF
TRBV4-1	NA	NA	TRBJ2-6	TGCGCCAGCAACACCTGGCAGGGAAGCCCTGGGGCCAACGTCCTGACTTTC	CASNTWQGSPGANVLTF
TRBV5-4	NA	TRBD1	TRBJ2-2	TGTGCCAGCAGCTTGCCCGACAGGGGGATTACTTCCGGGGAGCTGTTTTTT	CASSLPDRGITSGELFF
TRBV5-4	NA	NA	TRBJ1-2	TGTGCCAGCAGCACCGTGGGGGCTTATGGCTACACCTTC	CASSTVGAYGYTF
TRBV27	few	NA	TRBJ1-6	TGTGCCAGCAGTCTAACAGGGTTGCATTCACCCCTCCACTTT	CASSLTGLHSPLHF
TRBV2	few	NA	TRBJ2-1	TGTGCCAGCAAGATAGCCAATGAGCAGTTCTTC	CASKIANEQFF
TRBV5-1	NA	NA	TRBJ1-2	TGCGCCAGCAGCTTGGGGCAGGCCAACTATGGCTACACCTTC	CASSLGQANYGYTF
TRBV7-3	NA	NA	TRBJ2-1	TGTGCCAGCAGCCCGGGCAGGGGATCTTACAATGAGCAGTTCTTC	CASSPGRGSYNEQFF
TRBV14	NA	NA	TRBJ1-2	TGTGCCAGCAGCGTTGTGGGGGGTTTTGGCTACACCTTC	CASSVVGGFGYTF
TRBV4-2	once	NA	TRBJ1-4	TGTGCCAGCAGCCAAGACCAGGGGGAAAAACTGTTTTTT	CASSQDQGEKLFF
TRBV4-1	NA	NA	TRBJ2-1	TGCGCCAGCAGCCAAGAGCCTTTCCCAGCCGGGGAAAGGGAGCAGTTCTTC	CASSQEPFPAGEREQFF
TRBV2	NA	NA	TRBJ1-1	TGTGCCAGCAGTCTGGGGCCGGACACTGAAGCTTTCTTT	CASSLGPDTEAFF
TRBV5-4	NA	NA	TRBJ1-2	TGTGCCAGCAGCCGCGAACCTGTACCCTATGGCTACACCTTC	CASSREPVPYGYTF
TRBV6-5	NA	NA	TRBJ1-1	TGTGCCAGCAGTTACCCCCATGAAGCTTTCTTT	CASSYPHEAFF
TRBV5-1	NA	TRBD2	TRBJ2-3	TGCGCCAGCAGCTACGGACTAGCGGGGGACACAGATACGCAGTATTTT	CASSYGLAGDTDTQYF
TRBV4-1	NA	NA	TRBJ1-1	TGCGCCAGCAGCCAAGATCTTGAGGGCGTAGCTTTCTTT	CASSQDLEGVAFF
TRBV14	NA	NA	TRBJ2-5	TGTGCCAGCAGCCAATTCCAGCGTCAAGAGACCCAGTACTTC	CASSQFQRQETQYF
TRBV10-1	NA	NA	TRBJ2-2	TGCGCCAGCAGGCCATACGCCGAACAGGTTACGAACACCGGGGAGCTGTTTTTT	CASRPYAEQVTNTGELFF
TRBV15	NA	TRBD1	TRBJ1-2	TGTGCCACCAGCAGAGACCCCGGACAGGGGTATGGCTACACCTTC	CATSRDPGQGYGYTF
TRBV5-1	NA	NA	TRBJ1-1	TGCGCCAGCAGCTTGGTGCGGGGGGTAGGGGCTTTCTTT	CASSLVRGVGAFF
TRBV7-2	NA	TRBD1	TRBJ1-4	TGTGCCAGCAGCCTGAACAGGGGCCCTAATGAAAAACTGTTTTTT	CASSLNRGPNEKLFF
TRBV7-2	NA	TRBD2	TRBJ2-1	TGTGCCAGCAGCTTAGGGGGGGGGAATGAGCAGTTCTTC	CASSLGGGNEQFF